Listed below are T cell receptor beta chains from one sample, sequenced in a study of early T cells in non-severe SARS-CoV-2 infection. TCRdb re-called the 5' RACE reads with MiXCR, one entry per CDR3 protein. Of 30,000 or so distinct CDR3 sequences listed, 5% to 6.5% were seen once; the top ten hold about 20%. The sample taken for sequencing was whole blood. All receptors derive from an adult who was a healthcare worker with PCR-confirmed SARS-CoV-2 infection or an uninfected control (not recorded which). The CDR3 runs from the conserved cysteine through the conserved F or W. Each record gives: V gene, J gene, CDR3 protein.

v_gene: TRBV4-1; j_gene: TRBJ2-1; CDR3aa: CASSQGTGGYYNEQFF
v_gene: TRBV5-1; j_gene: TRBJ2-3; CDR3aa: CASSLGLAVLAADTQYF
v_gene: TRBV9; j_gene: TRBJ2-1; CDR3aa: CASSLTVYNEQFF
v_gene: TRBV15; j_gene: TRBJ1-2; CDR3aa: CATSSGPDYGYTF
v_gene: TRBV20-1; j_gene: TRBJ1-5; CDR3aa: CSARWGGVNQPQHF
v_gene: TRBV6-2/TRBV6-3; j_gene: TRBJ2-1; CDR3aa: CASSSRGAAYNEQFF
v_gene: TRBV5-5; j_gene: TRBJ2-1; CDR3aa: CASSLTGQSSYNEQFF
v_gene: TRBV19; j_gene: TRBJ1-5; CDR3aa: CASSISGFRNQPQHF
v_gene: TRBV18; j_gene: TRBJ2-1; CDR3aa: CASSPLPGTFVGQFF
v_gene: TRBV5-6; j_gene: TRBJ1-6; CDR3aa: CASSLGPGNSPLHF
v_gene: TRBV10-2; j_gene: TRBJ2-3; CDR3aa: CASGTSGRAVSSYF
v_gene: TRBV4-2; j_gene: TRBJ2-3; CDR3aa: CASSQVRGSTDTQYF
v_gene: TRBV2; j_gene: TRBJ2-7; CDR3aa: CAGSKDRRSYEQYF
v_gene: TRBV7-8; j_gene: TRBJ1-2; CDR3aa: CASSRVGRTNYGYTF
v_gene: TRBV6-1; j_gene: TRBJ1-2; CDR3aa: CASRDRGLYGYTF
v_gene: TRBV7-2; j_gene: TRBJ2-5; CDR3aa: CASSFYAYYTETQYF
v_gene: TRBV27; j_gene: TRBJ1-5; CDR3aa: CASSFQGMNQPQHF
v_gene: TRBV4-2; j_gene: TRBJ1-3; CDR3aa: CASSQVQSGLGTIYF
v_gene: TRBV7-2; j_gene: TRBJ2-7; CDR3aa: CASSLGTTYEQYF
v_gene: TRBV3-1; j_gene: TRBJ2-7; CDR3aa: CASSQDPGPYEQYF
v_gene: TRBV11-3; j_gene: TRBJ2-1; CDR3aa: CASSFRGTPPYNEQFF
v_gene: TRBV7-6; j_gene: TRBJ2-7; CDR3aa: CASSLGQQTSVQYF